This TCR beta chain was sequenced in a study of T cell responses to AZD1222 COVID-19 vaccine. Study overall: Researchers grouped second doses given at about 4 or about 12 weeks into one pool. Findings and caveats of the study: Only a handful of people who got AZD1222 tested seropositive at baseline. After two AZD1222 doses, spike-specific TCR breadth and depth rose versus day 0. Donors were chiefly white British, with a greater number of females, and clonal diversity was perhaps underestimated.

Assay: immunoSEQ multiplex PCR; the TCRdb copy retains only in-frame clones and omits some. The sample carries a few hundred thousand clones, approximately 95% recorded once. Germline lookup yields CDR1 SGHTA and CDR2 FQGNSA. Between the trimmed V and J ends, which lost 1 base and 5 bases, there was a span of 8 bases. This CDR3 is built from 13 residues. About this clone itself: The target antigen is unknown.

The source of this sequence is an adult in good health. This chain uses TRBV7-2 with TRBJ1-2, with D hard to call. The sequences come from peripheral blood, collected on day 0 of AZD1222 vaccination. This CDR3 reads CASSLDFGYGYTF. In DNA form, the CDR3 reads TGTGCCAGCAGCTTAGATTTCGGATATGGCTACACCTTC.